Each of the 30 T cell receptor beta chains below was sequenced from the same sample in a study of cytomegalovirus exposure and HLA in healthy donors. 13 Jbeta primers and 60 Vbeta primers were used for the PCR. Sequencing was performed with immunoSEQ multiplex PCR; in TCRdb, only in-frame clones are kept and a portion is missing. The sample consists of about 130,000 clones, nearly 80% of them appearing once. The sequenced sample was PBMCs. These receptors were taken from a male donor in good health and CMV-seronegative.

The sample holds one count of this clone. This chain connects TRBV29-1 to TRBJ2-4; tentatively, D is TRBD1 (6 bases). The CDR3 has 11 amino acids. V was pared by 6 bases and J by 6 bases, with 9 bases between. CDR1 is SQVTM and CDR2 is ANQGSEA in the germline V gene. This chain's CDR3 is CSVARGNIQYF. Written as DNA, the CDR3 is TGCAGCGTAGCCAGGGGAAACATTCAGTACTTC.

This clone occurred once. V gene TRBV6-4 combines with J gene TRBJ2-5, with D maybe TRBD1 (7 bases). The J call may be faulty, since TRBJ2-7 better matches the DNA end. Germline lookup yields CDR1 MRHNA and CDR2 SNTAGT. The CDR3 length is 17 residues. CDR3 region: CASSDPRGAGPGHEQYF. CDR3 bases: TGTGCCAGCAGTGACCCCAGGGGGGCAGGGCCGGGCCACGAGCAGTACTTC.

The chain recombines TRBV7-9 with TRBJ2-7; 8 positions agree with TRBD1. The V gene's germline CDR1 is SEHNR and CDR2 FQNEAQ (reference sequence). CDR3 length: 14 amino acids. J was trimmed by 6 bases and V by 5 bases; bases with no gene match: 9. CDR3 protein: CASSNQGAKGEQYF. The DNA for the CDR3 is TGTGCCAGCAGCAACCAGGGGGCTAAAGGCGAGCAGTACTTC.

This chain links TRBV11-3 with TRBJ2-3; 8 positions match TRBD1. The V gene's germline CDR1 is SGHNT and CDR2 YENEEA. This CDR3 contains 15 residues. V shed 4 bases and J 3 bases; nucleotides not matched to a gene: 6. Written as DNA, the CDR3 is TGTGCCAGCAGCTACCGGGACAGGACAACAGATACGCAGTATTTT. Translation gives CASSYRDRTTDTQYF.

The CDR3 loop reads CASSPSGGAEGNTIYF. Here the CDR3 DNA reads TGTGCCAGCTCACCATCAGGGGGCGCTGAGGGAAACACCATATATTTT. The rearrangement uses TRBV18 and TRBJ1-3, with TRBD1 matching 8 bases. Germline V gives CDR1 KGHSH, CDR2 LQKENI. The CDR3 is 16 residues long. The J segment lost 4 bases and the V segment lost 2 bases, leaving 7 bases of the junction unmatched.

This clone was counted once. This sample also contains other DNA sequences that code for the same CDR3. This sequence joins TRBV18 and TRBJ1-1; 9 positions agree with TRBD1. CDR3 length equals 12 residues. J was trimmed by 11 bases and V by 3 bases; bases with no gene match: 4. CDR1 and CDR2 (germline): KGHSH, LQKENI. DNA for the CDR3: TGTGCCAGCTCACCTCGGGACAGGGACGCTTTCTTT. This sequence encodes CASSPRDRDAFF.

This chain links TRBV7-9 with TRBJ1-6, with a tentative D call TRBD1 (5 bases). Germline V gives CDR1 SEHNR, CDR2 FQNEAQ (reference sequence). This CDR3 is built from 15 residues. Trimming stripped 2 bases from V and 7 bases from J, with 12 bases between. The CDR3 region has the DNA TGTGCCAGCAGCTTAATGTCAGGGCGGAATTCACCCCTCCACTTT. Residues: CASSLMSGRNSPLHF.

As for this clone: A read error may produce the germline difference seen at one junction end. The CDR3 sequence: CASSSRGGSNYGYTF. CDR3 nucleotides: TGTGCTAGCAGCTCCCGGGGGGGGTCTAACTATGGCTACACCTTC. The chain has TRBV7-7 and TRBJ1-2; a weak D match, TRBD1 (5 bases). The CDR3 sequence is 15 residues long. Germline CDR1 and CDR2: SSHAT and FNYEAQ (reference sequence).

The chain has TRBV19 and TRBJ1-5; D possibly corresponds to TRBD1 (5 bases). The CDR3 is 15 residues long. The V end lost 3 bases, the J end lost 1 base, and 10 bases lay between the germline ends. Germline assignment: CDR1 LNHDA and CDR2 SQIVND (reference sequence). The CDR3 region has the DNA TGTGCCAGTAGTATGTTCAGGGCGAGCAATCAGCCCCAGCATTTT. Translating gives CASSMFRASNQPQHF.

The rearrangement links TRBV7-9 to TRBJ2-5; 10 nucleotides agree with TRBD2. V lost 5 bases to trimming and J lost 0 bases; unmatched junction nucleotides: 6. This CDR3 comprises 16 residues. Germline V gene sequence: CDR1 SEHNR, CDR2 FQNEAQ (reference sequence). CDR3 sequence: CASSPLAGGYQETQYF. CDR3 DNA sequence: TGTGCCAGCAGCCCCTTAGCGGGGGGCTACCAAGAGACCCAGTACTTC.

In DNA, the CDR3 is TGTGCCAGCAGGTCGGACAGGCCCTATGGCTACACCTTC. Translating gives CASRSDRPYGYTF. The chain combines TRBV6-5 with TRBJ1-2; the match to TRBD1 covers 7 bases. Germline CDR1 reads MNHEY; CDR2 reads SVGAGI. V was clipped by 6 bases and J by 4 bases; unmatched bases: 5. The CDR3 contains 13 residues.

The V call is TRBV10-3, the J call TRBJ2-7; D uncertain. V lost 5 bases and J 2 bases, leaving 7 bases between the germline ends. The germline gives CDR1 ENHRY, CDR2 SYGVKD. The CDR3 has 12 residues. The CDR3 bases are TGTGCCATCAGTCCCCACACCTACGAGCAGTACTTC. Translated, it gives CAISPHTYEQYF.

This chain uses TRBV11-3 with TRBJ2-3; 7 bases fit TRBD1. Germline V gene lookup returns CDR1 SGHNT and CDR2 YENEEA. The CDR3 is 15 residues long. Unmatched junction bases numbered 4, after V lost 1 base and J lost 3 bases. CDR3 coding DNA: TGTGCCAGCAGCTTAGGGCAGGGGGTGACAGATACGCAGTATTTT. Amino acid sequence: CASSLGQGVTDTQYF. Full variable domain (remainder filled in from reference TRBV11-3 and TRBJ2-3): EAGVVQSPRYKIIEKKQPVAFWCNPISGHNTLYWYLQNLGQGPELLIRYENEEAVDDSQLPKDRFSAERLKGVDSTLKIQPAELGDSAVYLCASSLGQGVTDTQYFGPGTRLTVL.

V usage is TRBV7-9 and J usage is TRBJ2-5, with D possibly TRBD2 on 6 matching bases. Germline CDR1 is SEHNR and CDR2 is FQNEAQ (reference sequence). Between the trimmed V and J ends, which lost 5 bases and 5 bases, there was a span of 18 bases. The CDR3 is made up of 15 amino acids. CDR3 sequence: CASSPGEFVGETQYF. CDR3 nucleotide sequence: TGTGCCAGCAGCCCGGGGGAGTTCGTGGGGGAGACCCAGTACTTC.

The chain uses TRBV7-2 and TRBJ2-5; D ambiguous. Deletions cut 5 bases from V and 5 bases from J, with 15 bases between. CDR1 and CDR2 from the germline V gene are SGHTA and FQGNSA. The CDR3 length is 14 residues. CDR3 nucleotide sequence: TGTGCCAGCAGCCGTAATTGGAGAGAGGAGACCCAGTACTTC. Residues: CASSRNWREETQYF.

The V and J genes are TRBV7-2 and TRBJ2-5; 7 positions match TRBD2. The trim removed 5 bases at V and 5 bases at J, leaving 8 bases unmatched. This CDR3 has 14 residues. Germline lookup yields CDR1 SGHTA and CDR2 FQGNSA. CDR3 bases: TGTGCCAGCAGCCCAGTGGGGAGGGTGGAGACCCAGTACTTC. Protein product: CASSPVGRVETQYF.

The sample holds a few counts of this clone. The gene calls are TRBV7-9 and TRBJ2-7, with a weak D call TRBD1 (5 bases). The V end was cut by 3 bases, the J end by 3 bases, with 18 bases between. This CDR3 comprises 16 residues. In germline, CDR1 is SEHNR, CDR2 FQNEAQ (reference sequence). The CDR3 loop reads CASSLGRGDPLYEQYF. The DNA of the CDR3 is TGTGCCAGCAGCTTGGGAAGGGGTGACCCTCTCTACGAGCAGTACTTC.

CDR3 region: CASSSPRGGQETQYF. The DNA of the CDR3 is TGTGCCAGCAGCTCCCCGCGGGGGGGCCAAGAGACCCAGTACTTC. J is TRBJ2-5 and V is TRBV5-6; 9 bases line up with TRBD2. J gave up 1 base and V 3 bases, and 4 bases lay outside the gene matches. The germline V gene encodes CDR1 SGHDT and CDR2 YYEEEE. The CDR3 runs to 15 residues.

This chain connects TRBV18 to TRBJ1-2; D is ambiguous. V lost 2 bases and J lost 4, with 5 bases in between. The CDR3 sequence is 12 residues long. Per germline, CDR1 KGHSH and CDR2 LQKENI. In DNA, the CDR3 is TGTGCCAGCTCACCAACCAGCTATGGCTACACCTTC. This translates into CASSPTSYGYTF. The full variable domain, in which reference TRBV18 and TRBJ1-2 provide the parts outside the CDR3, is NAGVMQNPRHLVRRRGQEARLRCSPMKGHSHVYWYRQLPEEGLKFMVYLQKENIIDESGMPKERFSAEFPKEGPSILRIQQVVRGDSAAYFCASSPTSYGYTFGSGTRLTVV.

This rearrangement joins TRBV29-1 to TRBJ1-3, with no clear D. Trimming removed 5 bases from V and 0 bases from J, with 8 bases in between. CDR1 SQVTM and CDR2 ANQGSEA come from the germline V gene. The CDR3 sequence is 13 residues long. CDR3 sequence: CSVRSSSGNTIYF. The CDR3 DNA sequence: TGCAGCGTTAGATCGAGCTCTGGAAACACCATATATTTT.

This clone was seen a few times. The CDR3 loop reads CASSQDLHQPQHF. The CDR3 DNA is TGTGCCAGCAGCCAAGATCTCCATCAGCCCCAGCATTTT. The chain carries TRBV4-2 and TRBJ1-5; D call uncertain. The ends were cut back, 0 bases at V and 5 bases at J, with 5 bases in the middle. CDR1 is LGHNA and CDR2 is YNFKEQ in the germline V gene. This CDR3 comprises 13 residues.

The CDR3, as DNA: TGTGCCAGCAGCGCTGCGGGACAGGGCAGTGGAAACACCATATATTTT. Translating it yields CASSAAGQGSGNTIYF. The rearrangement links TRBV5-4 to TRBJ1-3; 9 positions agree with TRBD1. This CDR3 region has 16 residues. V was pared by 4 bases and J by 3 bases, with 8 bases of the junction left unmatched. Germline assignment: CDR1 SGHNT and CDR2 YYREEE (reference sequence).

This chain connects TRBV7-2 to TRBJ2-5; TRBD1 matches at 8 bases. Germline assignment: CDR1 SGHTA and CDR2 FQGNSA. V was pared by 9 bases and J by 1 base, with 7 bases of the junction left unmatched. The CDR3 loop spans 14 amino acids. The CDR3: CASRTGPSQETQYF. The CDR3 DNA follows: TGTGCCAGTAGGACAGGGCCGTCCCAAGAGACCCAGTACTTC.

J is TRBJ1-3 and V is TRBV7-2, with TRBD1 as a possible D gene (5 bases). Trimming shortened V by 5 bases and J by 2 bases, and 16 bases separated the two germline ends. Germline loops: CDR1 SGHTA, CDR2 FQGNSA. This CDR3 has 16 residues. In DNA, the CDR3 is TGTGCCAGCAGCCCCCGGACCCAAGGGGCTGGAAACACCATATATTTT. It encodes CASSPRTQGAGNTIYF.

V and J are TRBV6-9 and TRBJ2-6, with D possibly being TRBD2 (6 bases). Germline assignment: CDR1 MNHGY and CDR2 SVAAGI. The germline V and J ends were trimmed by 8 bases and 0 bases, with 17 bases remaining between them. This CDR3 is built from 17 residues. CDR3 region: CASLSGLTSSGANVLTF. The CDR3 DNA reads TGTGCCAGCCTCTCGGGACTCACAAGCTCTGGGGCCAACGTCCTGACTTTC.

J is TRBJ2-7 and V is TRBV23-1, with 9 bases lining up with TRBD2. TRBV23-1 is an ORF for which the function is uncertain. The V segment lost 3 bases and the J segment 5 bases; nucleotides outside the gene matches: 14. CDR3 size: 17 residues. CDR3 sequence: CASSQRGGFRGRHEQYF. CDR3 coding DNA: TGCGCCAGCAGTCAGCGGGGGGGATTTAGGGGGCGCCACGAGCAGTACTTC.

The chain carries TRBV19 and TRBJ2-1; 11 bases match TRBD1. The CDR3 loop spans 15 amino acids. The germline V gene encodes CDR1 LNHDA and CDR2 SQIVND (reference sequence). The junction had 6 bases not matched to a gene; V was cut back by 4 bases and J by 7 bases. CDR3 loop: CASSRTGGNVNEQFF. Written as DNA, the CDR3 is TGTGCCAGTAGTAGGACAGGGGGCAATGTGAATGAGCAGTTCTTC.

This clone was observed a few times. The rearrangement joins TRBV10-1 to TRBJ2-7; 7 positions agree with TRBD1. This CDR3 comprises 17 residues. Germline V lookup: CDR1 WNHNN, CDR2 SYGVQD (reference sequence). The trim removed 2 bases at V and 0 bases at J, leaving 10 bases unmatched. Here the CDR3 DNA reads TGCGCCAGCAGTGAGCCCTCGACGGACAGGACCTCCTACGAGCAGTACTTC. It yields the protein CASSEPSTDRTSYEQYF.

The chain couples TRBV6-5 to TRBJ1-5, with unresolved D. Germline values: CDR1 MNHEY, CDR2 SVGAGI. This CDR3 has 16 residues. V was clipped by 0 bases and J by 2 bases, with 11 bases between them. CDR3 sequence reads: CASSYSSVVGNQPQHF. CDR3 in DNA: TGTGCCAGCAGTTACTCGAGCGTGGTAGGCAATCAGCCCCAGCATTTT.

CDR3 loop: CASSPLEGQGGTEAFF. CDR3 coding DNA: TGTGCCAGCTCACCGTTAGAAGGACAGGGGGGGACTGAAGCTTTCTTT. The chain has TRBV18 and TRBJ1-1; 10 bases map to TRBD1. The trim removed 3 bases at V and 5 bases at J, leaving 9 bases unmatched. From germline, CDR1 is KGHSH and CDR2 LQKENI. This CDR3 has 16 residues. Full variable domain (outside the CDR3, taken from reference TRBV18 and TRBJ1-1): NAGVMQNPRHLVRRRGQEARLRCSPMKGHSHVYWYRQLPEEGLKFMVYLQKENIIDESGMPKERFSAEFPKEGPSILRIQQVVRGDSAAYFCASSPLEGQGGTEAFFGQGTRLTVV.